The following is a T cell receptor (beta chain) sequence with its context. Genomic DNA of every subset was divided equally among multiple immunoSEQ plates. Some clones are missing from TCRdb's copy, which holds only in-frame ones; the method was immunoSEQ multiplex PCR. Of around 1.1 million clones in the sample, roughly 74% were seen once. The sample originates from a study of shared clonotypes between healthy human individuals. Background on the study: The study used three CD4 naive, three CD4 memory, two CD8 naive and one CD8 memory plate per donor.

Germline V lookup: CDR1 MGHDK, CDR2 SYGVNS. CDR3 size: 16 residues. The junction had 5 bases not matched to a gene; V was cut back by 2 bases and J by 2 bases. This receptor was obtained from a man between 18 and 35 years old in good health. Some clones in this sample may be carry-over from other donors' samples. The chain links TRBV25-1 to TRBJ2-5; 10 nucleotides agree with TRBD2. Sequenced: memory CD4+ T cells from PBMCs. This sample's subset: CD45RA-negative fraction. The CDR3 region has the DNA TGTGCCAGCAGTGAAGGGAGAGCGGGAGGGCAAGAGACCCAGTACTTC. It is translated as CASSEGRAGGQETQYF.